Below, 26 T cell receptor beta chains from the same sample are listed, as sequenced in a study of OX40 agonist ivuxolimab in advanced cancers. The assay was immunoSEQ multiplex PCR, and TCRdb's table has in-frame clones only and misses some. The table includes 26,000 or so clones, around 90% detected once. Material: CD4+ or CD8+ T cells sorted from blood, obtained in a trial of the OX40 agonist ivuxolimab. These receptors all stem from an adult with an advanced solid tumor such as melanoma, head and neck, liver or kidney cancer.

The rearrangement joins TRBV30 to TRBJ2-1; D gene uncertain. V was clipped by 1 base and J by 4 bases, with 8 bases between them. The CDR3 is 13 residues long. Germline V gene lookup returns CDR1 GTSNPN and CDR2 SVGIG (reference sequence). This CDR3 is CAWSAGPYNEQFF. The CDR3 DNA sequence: TGTGCCTGGAGTGCCGGGCCATACAATGAGCAGTTCTTC.

The CDR3 sequence is CASRGLAGIDTQYF. Written as DNA, the CDR3 is TGTGCCAGCAGGGGACTAGCGGGGATAGATACGCAGTATTTT. The chain recombines TRBV27 with TRBJ2-3, with 13 positions matching TRBD2. The CDR3 runs 14 residues. Germline CDR1 and CDR2: MNHEY and SMNVEV (reference sequence). V lost 6 bases, J lost 5 bases, and 2 bases stayed unmatched.

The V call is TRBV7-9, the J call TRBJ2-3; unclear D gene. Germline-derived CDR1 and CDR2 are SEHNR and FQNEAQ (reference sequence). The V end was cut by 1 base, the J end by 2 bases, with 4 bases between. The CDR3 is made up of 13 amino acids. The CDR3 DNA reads TGTGCCAGCAGCTTAGTGGTCACAGATACGCAGTATTTT. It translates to CASSLVVTDTQYF.

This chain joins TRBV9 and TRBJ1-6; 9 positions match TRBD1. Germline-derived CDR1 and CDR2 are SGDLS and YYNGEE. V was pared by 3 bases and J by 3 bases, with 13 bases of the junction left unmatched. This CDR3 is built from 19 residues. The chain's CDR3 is CASSASPGQGLFYNSPLHF. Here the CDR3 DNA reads TGTGCCAGCAGCGCCTCCCCCGGACAGGGGCTTTTCTATAATTCACCCCTCCACTTT.

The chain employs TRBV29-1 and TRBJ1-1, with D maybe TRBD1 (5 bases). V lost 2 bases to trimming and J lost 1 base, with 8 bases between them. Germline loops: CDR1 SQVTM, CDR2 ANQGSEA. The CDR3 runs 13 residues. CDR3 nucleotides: TGCAGCGTTGAATCAGACAGGAACACTGAAGCTTTCTTT. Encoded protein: CSVESDRNTEAFF.

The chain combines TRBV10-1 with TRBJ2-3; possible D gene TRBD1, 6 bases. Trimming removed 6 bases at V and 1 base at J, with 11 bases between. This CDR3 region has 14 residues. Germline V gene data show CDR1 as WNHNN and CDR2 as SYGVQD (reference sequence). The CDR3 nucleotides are TGCGCCAGCAGCCAGGACAGCCGCACAGATACGCAGTATTTT. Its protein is CASSQDSRTDTQYF.

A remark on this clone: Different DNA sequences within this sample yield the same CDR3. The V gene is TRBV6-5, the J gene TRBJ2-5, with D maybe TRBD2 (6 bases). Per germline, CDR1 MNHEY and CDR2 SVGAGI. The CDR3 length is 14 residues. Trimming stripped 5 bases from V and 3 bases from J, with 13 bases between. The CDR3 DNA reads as TGTGCCAGCAGTGTGGGATTAGCGGAAGAGACCCAGTACTTC. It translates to CASSVGLAEETQYF.

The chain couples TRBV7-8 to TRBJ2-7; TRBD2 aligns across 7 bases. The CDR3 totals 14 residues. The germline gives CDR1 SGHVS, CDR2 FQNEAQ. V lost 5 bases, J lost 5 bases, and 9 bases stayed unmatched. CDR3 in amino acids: CASSPSGRPNEQYF. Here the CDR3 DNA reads TGTGCCAGCAGCCCTAGCGGAAGACCAAACGAGCAGTACTTC.

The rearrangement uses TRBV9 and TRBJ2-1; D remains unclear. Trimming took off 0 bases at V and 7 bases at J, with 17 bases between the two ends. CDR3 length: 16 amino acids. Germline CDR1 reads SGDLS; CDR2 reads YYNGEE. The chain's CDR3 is CASSVVTGVGENEQFF. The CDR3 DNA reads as TGTGCCAGCAGCGTAGTAACTGGGGTAGGCGAGAATGAGCAGTTCTTC.

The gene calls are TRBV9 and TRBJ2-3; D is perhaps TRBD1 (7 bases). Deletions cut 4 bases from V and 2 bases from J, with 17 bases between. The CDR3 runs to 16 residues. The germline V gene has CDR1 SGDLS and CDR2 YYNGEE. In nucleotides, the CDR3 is TGTGCCAGCAGCTCATCTGGACAGGACTACACAGATACGCAGTATTTT. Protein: CASSSSGQDYTDTQYF.

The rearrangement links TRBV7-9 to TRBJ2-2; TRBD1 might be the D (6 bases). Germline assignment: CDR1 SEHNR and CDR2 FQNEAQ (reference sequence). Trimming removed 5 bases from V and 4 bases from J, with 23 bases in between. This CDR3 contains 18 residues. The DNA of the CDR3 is TGTGCCAGCAGCGACAATATCAGGGGTACTACCCTCACCGGGGAGCTGTTTTTT. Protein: CASSDNIRGTTLTGELFF.

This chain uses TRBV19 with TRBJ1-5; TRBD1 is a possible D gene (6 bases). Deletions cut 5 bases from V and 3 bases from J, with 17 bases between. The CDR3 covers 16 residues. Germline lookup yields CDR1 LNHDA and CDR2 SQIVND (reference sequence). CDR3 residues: CASSLWGQVSNQPQHF. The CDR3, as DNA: TGTGCCAGTAGTCTCTGGGGGCAGGTGTCCAATCAGCCCCAGCATTTT.

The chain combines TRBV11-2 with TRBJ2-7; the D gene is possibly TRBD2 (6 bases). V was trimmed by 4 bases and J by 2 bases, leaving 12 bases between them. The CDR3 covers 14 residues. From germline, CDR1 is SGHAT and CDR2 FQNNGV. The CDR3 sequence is CASSSGTPPYEQYF. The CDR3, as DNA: TGTGCCAGCAGCTCCGGGACTCCCCCCTACGAGCAGTACTTC. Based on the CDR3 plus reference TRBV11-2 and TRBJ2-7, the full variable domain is EAGVAQSPRYKIIEKRQSVAFWCNPISGHATLYWYQQILGQGPKLLIQFQNNGVVDDSQLPKDRFSAERLKGVDSTLKIQPAKLEDSAVYLCASSSGTPPYEQYFGPGTRLTVT.

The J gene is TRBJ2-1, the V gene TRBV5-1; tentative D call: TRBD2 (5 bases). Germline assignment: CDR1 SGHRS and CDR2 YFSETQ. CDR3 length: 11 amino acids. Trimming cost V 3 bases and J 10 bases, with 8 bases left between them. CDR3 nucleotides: TGCGCCAGCAGCTCCGGACTCGAGCAGTTCTTC. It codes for CASSSGLEQFF.

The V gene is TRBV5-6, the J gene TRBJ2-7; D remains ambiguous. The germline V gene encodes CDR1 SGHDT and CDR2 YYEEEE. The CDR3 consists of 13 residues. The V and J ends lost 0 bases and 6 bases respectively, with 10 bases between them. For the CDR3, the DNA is TGTGCCAGCAGCTTGGATCTGGGGATCGAGCAGTACTTC. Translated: CASSLDLGIEQYF.

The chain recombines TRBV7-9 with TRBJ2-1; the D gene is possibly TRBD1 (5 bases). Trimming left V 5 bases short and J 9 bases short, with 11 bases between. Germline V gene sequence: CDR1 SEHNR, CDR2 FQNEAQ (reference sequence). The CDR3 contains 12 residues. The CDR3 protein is CASSPAQGEQFF. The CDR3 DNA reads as TGTGCCAGCAGCCCCGCCCAGGGTGAGCAGTTCTTC.

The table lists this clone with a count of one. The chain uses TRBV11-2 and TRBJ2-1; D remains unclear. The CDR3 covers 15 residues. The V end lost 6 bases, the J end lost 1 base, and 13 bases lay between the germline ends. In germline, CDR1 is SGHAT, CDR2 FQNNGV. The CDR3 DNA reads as TGTGCCAGCAGGAAGGAATGGGTATCCTACAATGAGCAGTTCTTC. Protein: CASRKEWVSYNEQFF.

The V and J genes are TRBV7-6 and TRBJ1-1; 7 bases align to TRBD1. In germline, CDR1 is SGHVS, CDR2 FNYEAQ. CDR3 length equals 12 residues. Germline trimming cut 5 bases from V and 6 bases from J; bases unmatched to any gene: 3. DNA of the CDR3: TGTGCCAGCAGCCCTGGGACAGCTGAAGCTTTCTTT. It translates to CASSPGTAEAFF.

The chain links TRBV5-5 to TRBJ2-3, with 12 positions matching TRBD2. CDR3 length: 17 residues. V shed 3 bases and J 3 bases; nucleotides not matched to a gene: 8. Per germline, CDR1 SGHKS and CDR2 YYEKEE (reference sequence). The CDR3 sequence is CASSSASGRAITDTQYF. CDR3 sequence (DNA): TGTGCCAGCAGCTCCGCTAGCGGGAGGGCCATAACAGATACGCAGTATTTT.

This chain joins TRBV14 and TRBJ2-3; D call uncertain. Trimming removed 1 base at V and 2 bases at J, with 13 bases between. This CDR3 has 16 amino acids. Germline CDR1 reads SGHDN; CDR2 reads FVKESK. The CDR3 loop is CASSQALVSNTDTQYF. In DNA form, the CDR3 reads TGTGCCAGCAGCCAAGCCCTGGTCAGTAACACAGATACGCAGTATTTT.

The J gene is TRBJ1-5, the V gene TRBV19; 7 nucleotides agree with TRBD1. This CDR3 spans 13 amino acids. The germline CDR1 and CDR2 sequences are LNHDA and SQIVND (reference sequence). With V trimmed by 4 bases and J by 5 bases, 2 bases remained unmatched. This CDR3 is CASSNRGYQPQHF. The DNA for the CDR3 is TGTGCCAGTAGTAACAGGGGATATCAGCCCCAGCATTTT.

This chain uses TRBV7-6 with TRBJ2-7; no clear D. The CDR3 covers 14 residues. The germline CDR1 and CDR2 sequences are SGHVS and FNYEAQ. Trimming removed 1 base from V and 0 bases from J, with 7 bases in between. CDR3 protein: CASSLERLSYEQYF. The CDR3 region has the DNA TGTGCCAGCAGCTTAGAGAGGCTCTCCTACGAGCAGTACTTC.

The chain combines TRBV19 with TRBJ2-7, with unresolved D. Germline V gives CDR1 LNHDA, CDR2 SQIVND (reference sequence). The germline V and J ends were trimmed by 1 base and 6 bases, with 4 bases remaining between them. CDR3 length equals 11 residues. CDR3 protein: CASSIGVEQYF. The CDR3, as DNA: TGTGCCAGTAGTATAGGGGTCGAGCAGTACTTC.

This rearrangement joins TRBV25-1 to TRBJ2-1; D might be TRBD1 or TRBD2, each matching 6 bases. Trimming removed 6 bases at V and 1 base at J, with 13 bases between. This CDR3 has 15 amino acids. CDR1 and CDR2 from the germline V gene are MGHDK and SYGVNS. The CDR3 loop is CASRHREESYNEQFF. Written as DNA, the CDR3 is TGTGCCAGCAGGCACAGGGAGGAATCCTACAATGAGCAGTTCTTC.

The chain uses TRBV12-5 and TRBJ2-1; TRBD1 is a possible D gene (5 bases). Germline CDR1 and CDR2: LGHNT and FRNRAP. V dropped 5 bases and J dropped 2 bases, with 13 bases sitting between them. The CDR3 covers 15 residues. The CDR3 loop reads CASGPRDSPYNEQFF. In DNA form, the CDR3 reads TGTGCTAGTGGTCCACGAGACAGTCCCTACAATGAGCAGTTCTTC.

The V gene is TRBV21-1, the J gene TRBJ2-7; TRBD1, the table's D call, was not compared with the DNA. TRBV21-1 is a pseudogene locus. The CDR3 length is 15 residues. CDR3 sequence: CASSIGGQGADEQYF. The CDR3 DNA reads TGTGCCAGCAGCATTGGGGGACAGGGGGCCGACGAGCAGTACTTC.